The clone carrying this T cell receptor beta chain was recorded only once. Trimming shortened V by 4 bases and J by 2 bases, and 6 bases separated the two germline ends. This CDR3 contains 13 residues. Germline V CDR1 and CDR2: LGHDT, YNNKEL (reference sequence). The source of the sample is a study of control samples from healthy donors and cancer patients. Measured with immunoSEQ multiplex PCR; TCRdb has only the in-frame clones, and not every one. The sample has about 160,000 clones; approximately 93% are singletons. Sample: blood. The receptor was derived from a man younger than 35 in good health. The chain couples TRBV3-1 (or the pseudogene TRBV3-2) to TRBJ1-3; unclear D gene. CDR3 sequence (DNA): TGTGCCAGCAGCCCCCTGACTGGAAACACCATATATTTT. Translated: CASSPLTGNTIYF.